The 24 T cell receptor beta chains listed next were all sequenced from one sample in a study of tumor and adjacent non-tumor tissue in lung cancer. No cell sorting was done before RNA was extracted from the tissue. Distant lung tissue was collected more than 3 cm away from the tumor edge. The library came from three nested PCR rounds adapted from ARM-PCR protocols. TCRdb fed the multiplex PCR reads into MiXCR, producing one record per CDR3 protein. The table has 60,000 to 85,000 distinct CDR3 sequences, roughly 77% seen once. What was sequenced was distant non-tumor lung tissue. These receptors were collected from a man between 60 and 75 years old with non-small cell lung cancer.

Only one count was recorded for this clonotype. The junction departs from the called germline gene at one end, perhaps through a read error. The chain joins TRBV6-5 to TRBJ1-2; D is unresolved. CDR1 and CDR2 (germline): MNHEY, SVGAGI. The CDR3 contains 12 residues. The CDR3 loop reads CVSRSYDFGYTF. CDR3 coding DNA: TGTGTCAGCAGAAGTTACGACTTTGGATACACCTTC.

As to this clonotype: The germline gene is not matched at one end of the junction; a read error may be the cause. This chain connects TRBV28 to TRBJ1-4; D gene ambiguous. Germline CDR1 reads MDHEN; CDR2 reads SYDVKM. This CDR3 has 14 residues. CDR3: CASSFGDTNEKVFF. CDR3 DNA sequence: TGTGCAAGCAGTTTCGGAGATACTAATGAAAAAGTGTTTTTT.

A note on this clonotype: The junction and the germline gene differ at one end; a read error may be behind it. The CDR3 protein is CSVATGGTGANALTF. The CDR3 region has the DNA TGCAGCGTTGCGACGGGAGGTACTGGGGCCAACGCCCTGACTTTC. This chain uses TRBV29-1 with TRBJ2-6; 7 nucleotides align to TRBD2. Germline V gene sequence: CDR1 SQVTM, CDR2 ANQGSEA. CDR3 size: 15 residues.

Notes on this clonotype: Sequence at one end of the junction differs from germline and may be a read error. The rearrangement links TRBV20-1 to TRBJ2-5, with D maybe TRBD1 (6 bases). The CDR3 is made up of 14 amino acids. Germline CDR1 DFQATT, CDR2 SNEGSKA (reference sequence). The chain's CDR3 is CSASYTGNGETQYF. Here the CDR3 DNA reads TGCAGTGCTAGCTATACAGGGAATGGGGAGACTCAGTACTTC.

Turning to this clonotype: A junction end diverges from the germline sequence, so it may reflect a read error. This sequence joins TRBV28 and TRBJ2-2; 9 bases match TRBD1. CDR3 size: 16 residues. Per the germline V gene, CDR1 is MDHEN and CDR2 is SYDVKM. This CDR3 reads CASSCGTGSNTGELFF. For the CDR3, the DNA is TGTGCCAGCAGTTGCGGGACAGGGTCGAACACCGGTGAGCTGTTTTTT.

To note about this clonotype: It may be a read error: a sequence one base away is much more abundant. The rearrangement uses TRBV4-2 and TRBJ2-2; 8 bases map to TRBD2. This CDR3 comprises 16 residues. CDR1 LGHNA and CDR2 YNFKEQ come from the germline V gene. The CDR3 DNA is TGTGCCAACAGCCAAGAACTAGCGGAGACCACCGGGGAGCTGTTTTTT. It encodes CANSQELAETTGELFF.

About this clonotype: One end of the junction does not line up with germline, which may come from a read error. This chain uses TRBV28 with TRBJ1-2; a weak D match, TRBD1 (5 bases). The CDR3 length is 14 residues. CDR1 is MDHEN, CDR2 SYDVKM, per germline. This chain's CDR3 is CAGSPLGTKYGYTF. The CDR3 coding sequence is TGTGCCGGCAGCCCACTAGGGACCAAATATGGCTACACCTTC.

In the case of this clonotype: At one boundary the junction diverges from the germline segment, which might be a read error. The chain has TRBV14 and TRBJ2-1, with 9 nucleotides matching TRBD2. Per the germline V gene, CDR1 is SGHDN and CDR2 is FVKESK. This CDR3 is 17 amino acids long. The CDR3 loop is CASSQDRLAEAGNERFF. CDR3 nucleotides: TGTGCCAGCAGCCAAGACCGACTAGCGGAAGCAGGGAATGAGCGGTTCTTC.

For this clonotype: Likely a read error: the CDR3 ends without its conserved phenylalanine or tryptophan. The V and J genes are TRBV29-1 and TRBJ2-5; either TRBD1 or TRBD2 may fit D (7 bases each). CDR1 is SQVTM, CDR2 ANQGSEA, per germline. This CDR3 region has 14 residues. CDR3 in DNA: TGCTGCGTTGAGCTCAGGGGGAGGGAGGAGACCCAGTACATC. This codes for CCVELRGREETQYI.

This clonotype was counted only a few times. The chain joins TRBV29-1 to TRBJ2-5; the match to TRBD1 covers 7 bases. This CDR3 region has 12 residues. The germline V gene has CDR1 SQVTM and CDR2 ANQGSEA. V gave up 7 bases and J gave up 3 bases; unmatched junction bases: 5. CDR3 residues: CSAATGEETQYF. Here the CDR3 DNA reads TGCAGCGCTGCCACAGGGGAAGAGACCCAGTACTTC.

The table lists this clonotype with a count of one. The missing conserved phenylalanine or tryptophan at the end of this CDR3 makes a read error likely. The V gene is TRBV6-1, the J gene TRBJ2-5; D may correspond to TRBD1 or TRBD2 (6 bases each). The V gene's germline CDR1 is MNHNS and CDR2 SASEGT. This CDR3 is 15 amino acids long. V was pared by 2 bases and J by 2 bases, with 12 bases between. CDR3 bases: TGTGCCAGCAGTGAACTTAGGGGGGATCAAGAGACCCAGTACTCC. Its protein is CASSELRGDQETQYS.

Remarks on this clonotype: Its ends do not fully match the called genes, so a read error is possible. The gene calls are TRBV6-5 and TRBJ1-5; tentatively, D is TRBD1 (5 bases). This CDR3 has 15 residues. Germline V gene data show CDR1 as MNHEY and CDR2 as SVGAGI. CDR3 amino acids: CASRKAGTDNQPQHF. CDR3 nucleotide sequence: TGTGCTAGCAGAAAAGCCGGGACCGACAATCAGCCCCAGCATTTT.

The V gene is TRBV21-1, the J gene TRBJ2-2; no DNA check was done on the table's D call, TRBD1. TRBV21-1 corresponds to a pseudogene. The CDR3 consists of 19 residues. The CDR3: CTSSPTDRETSYVSGELFF. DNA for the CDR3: TGTACCAGCAGCCCAACCGACAGGGAAACGTCGTACGTATCCGGGGAGCTGTTTTTT.

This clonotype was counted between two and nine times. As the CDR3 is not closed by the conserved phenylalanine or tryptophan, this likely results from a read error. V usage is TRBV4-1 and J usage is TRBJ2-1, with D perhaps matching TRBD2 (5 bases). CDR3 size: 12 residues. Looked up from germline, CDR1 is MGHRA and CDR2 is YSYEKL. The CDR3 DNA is TGCACCAGCAGCCAAAGGACTAATGAGCAGTTCTTA. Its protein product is CTSSQRTNEQFL.

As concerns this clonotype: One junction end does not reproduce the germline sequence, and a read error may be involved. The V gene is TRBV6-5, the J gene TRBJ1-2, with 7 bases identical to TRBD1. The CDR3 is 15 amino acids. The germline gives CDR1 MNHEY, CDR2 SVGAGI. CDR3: CASSSQTGVAYCYTF. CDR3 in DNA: TGTGCCAGCAGTTCCCAAACAGGGGTCGCCTATTGCTACACCTTC.

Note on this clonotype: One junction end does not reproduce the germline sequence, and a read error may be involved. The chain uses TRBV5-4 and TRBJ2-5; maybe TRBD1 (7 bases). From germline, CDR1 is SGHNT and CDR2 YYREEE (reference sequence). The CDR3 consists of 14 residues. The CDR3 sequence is CANSLAAGGETQYF. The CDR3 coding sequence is TGTGCCAACAGCTTAGCGGCAGGGGGAGAGACCCAGTATTTC. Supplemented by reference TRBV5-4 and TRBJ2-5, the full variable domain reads ETGVTQSPTHLIKTRGQQVTLRCSSQSGHNTVSWYQQALGQGPQFIFQYYREEENGRGNFPPRFSGLQFPNYSSELNVNALELDDSALYLCANSLAAGGETQYFGPGTRLLVL.

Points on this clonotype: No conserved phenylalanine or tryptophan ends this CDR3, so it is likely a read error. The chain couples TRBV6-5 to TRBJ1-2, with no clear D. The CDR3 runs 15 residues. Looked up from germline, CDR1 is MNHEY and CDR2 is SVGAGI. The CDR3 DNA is TGTGCCAACAGTCGAGAGGGTGGGAATAACTATGGATACACCATC. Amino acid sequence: CANSREGGNNYGYTI.

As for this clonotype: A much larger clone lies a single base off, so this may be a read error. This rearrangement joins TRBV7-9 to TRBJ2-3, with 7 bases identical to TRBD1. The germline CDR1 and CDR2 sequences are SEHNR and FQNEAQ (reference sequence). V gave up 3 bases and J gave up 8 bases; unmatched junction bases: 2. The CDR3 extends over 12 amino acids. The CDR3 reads CASSFTGVTQYF. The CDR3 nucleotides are TGTGCCAGCAGCTTTACAGGGGTTACGCAGTATTTT.

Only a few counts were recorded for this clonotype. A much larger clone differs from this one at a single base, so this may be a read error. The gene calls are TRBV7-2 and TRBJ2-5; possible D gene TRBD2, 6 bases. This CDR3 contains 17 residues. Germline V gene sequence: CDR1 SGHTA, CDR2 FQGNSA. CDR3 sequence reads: CANSLRSLRDLIETQYF. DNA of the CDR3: TGTGCCAACAGCTTACGCAGTTTGCGGGACCTCATCGAGACCCAGTACTTC.

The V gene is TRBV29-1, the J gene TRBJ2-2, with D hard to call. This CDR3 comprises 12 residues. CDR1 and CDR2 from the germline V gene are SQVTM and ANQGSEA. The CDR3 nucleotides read TGCAGTGTAACAGAGCTCACAGGGGAGCTGTTTTTT. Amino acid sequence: CSVTELTGELFF.

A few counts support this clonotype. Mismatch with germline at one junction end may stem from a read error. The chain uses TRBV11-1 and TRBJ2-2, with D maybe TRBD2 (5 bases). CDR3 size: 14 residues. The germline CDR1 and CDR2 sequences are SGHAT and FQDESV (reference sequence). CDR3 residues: CASGYTSGTGELFF. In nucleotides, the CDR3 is TGTGCCAGCGGCTATACTAGTGGCACCGGGGAATTGTTTTTC.

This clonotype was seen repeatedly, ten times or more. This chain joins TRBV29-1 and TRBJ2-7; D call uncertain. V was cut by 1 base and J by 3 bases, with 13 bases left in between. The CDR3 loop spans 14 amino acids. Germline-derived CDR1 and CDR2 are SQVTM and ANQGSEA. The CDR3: CSVEATEEGYEQYF. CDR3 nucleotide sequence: TGCAGCGTTGAAGCCACAGAGGAAGGCTACGAGCAGTACTTC.

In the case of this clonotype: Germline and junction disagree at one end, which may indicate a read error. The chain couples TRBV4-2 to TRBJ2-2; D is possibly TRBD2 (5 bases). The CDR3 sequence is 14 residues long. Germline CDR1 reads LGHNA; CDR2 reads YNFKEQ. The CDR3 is CASSQANFTGELFF. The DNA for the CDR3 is TGTGCTAGCAGCCAGGCCAACTTTACCGGGGAGTTGTTTTTT.

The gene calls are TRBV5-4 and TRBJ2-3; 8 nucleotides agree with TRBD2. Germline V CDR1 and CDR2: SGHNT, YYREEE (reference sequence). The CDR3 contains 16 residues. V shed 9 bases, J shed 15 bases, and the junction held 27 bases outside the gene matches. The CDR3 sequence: CANNPIEREPGDRQYF. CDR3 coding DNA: TGTGCCAACAACCCTATCGAGCGGGAGCCGGGAGATAGGCAATATTTT.